This T cell receptor (beta chain) was identified in a study of T cell responses to AZD1222 COVID-19 vaccine. Study conclusions and caveats: The sample set comprised mostly white British donors with more females, and clonal diversity was possibly underestimated.

As regards this clone: The target antigen is unknown.

Unmatched junction bases numbered 7, after V lost 3 bases and J lost 8 bases. The V gene's germline CDR1 is MGHRA and CDR2 YSYEKL. The CDR3 is made up of 15 amino acids. Using immunoSEQ multiplex PCR, the repertoire was profiled, and TCRdb retains in-frame clones only, with some absent. The sample shows roughly 100,000 clones, roughly 90% of them seen only once. The chain links TRBV4-1 to TRBJ1-2, with 12 bases that match TRBD1. The input for sequencing was peripheral blood, taken on day 0 of AZD1222 vaccination. The receptor was derived from an adult in good health. Here the CDR3 reads CASSHIGTGGEGYTF. In nucleotides, the CDR3 is TGCGCCAGCAGCCATATAGGGACAGGGGGCGAGGGCTACACCTTC.